These 27 T cell receptor beta chains came from one sample sequenced in a study of shared clonotypes between healthy human individuals. Clones were sequenced by immunoSEQ multiplex PCR, and TCRdb holds only the in-frame ones, with some missing. The sample has 1,400,000 or so clones, approximately 98.5% seen once. Source material: naive CD4+ T cells sorted from blood. Subset in this sample: CD45RA+ positively selected. These receptors were collected from a man in his thirties or forties in good health.

As regards this clone: Other nucleotide sequences from this sample produce the same CDR3. The CDR3 DNA reads TGTGCCAGCAGTTACTCGGGGGACTTAAACACTGAAGCTTTCTTT. Amino acid sequence: CASSYSGDLNTEAFF. V and J are TRBV6-5 and TRBJ1-1; maybe TRBD1 (5 bases). The CDR3 spans 15 residues. Trimming removed 0 bases from V and 2 bases from J, with 10 bases in between. From germline, CDR1 is MNHEY and CDR2 SVGAGI.

The J gene is TRBJ2-7, the V gene TRBV18; TRBD2 matches at 8 bases. J gave up 7 bases and V 5 bases, and 13 bases lay outside the gene matches. The CDR3 covers 15 residues. CDR1 is KGHSH and CDR2 is LQKENI in the germline V gene. CDR3: CASSDRTSSNGEQYF. The CDR3 coding sequence is TGTGCCAGCTCAGACCGGACTAGCTCAAACGGGGAGCAGTACTTC.

The chain recombines TRBV15 with TRBJ1-5; TRBD1 is a possible D gene (6 bases). V was cut by 2 bases and J by 2 bases, with 13 bases left in between. The CDR3 extends over 16 amino acids. Germline V gives CDR1 LNHNV, CDR2 YYDKDF (reference sequence). The chain's CDR3 is CATSRSQGNGNQPQHF. In DNA, the CDR3 is TGTGCCACCAGCAGATCCCAGGGGAATGGCAATCAGCCCCAGCATTTT.

Note on this clone: Other DNA sequences in the sample encode the same CDR3. CDR3 in DNA: TGTGCCAGCAGCCGCGGGGCGAATGAAAAACTGTTTTTT. This translates into CASSRGANEKLFF. V gene TRBV7-9 combines with J gene TRBJ1-4, with D possibly matching TRBD1 (5 bases). Trimming left V 5 bases short and J 5 bases short, with 9 bases between. The CDR3 totals 13 residues. The germline V gene has CDR1 SEHNR and CDR2 FQNEAQ (reference sequence).

The rearrangement uses TRBV6-6 and TRBJ1-2, with 7 bases that match TRBD1. The CDR3 consists of 16 residues. Looked up from germline, CDR1 is MNHNY and CDR2 is SVGAGI (reference sequence). V was clipped by 6 bases and J by 0 bases; unmatched bases: 10. CDR3 DNA: TGTGCCAGCAGGACGATACGGACAGGTTCTAACTATGGCTACACCTTC. Translating it yields CASRTIRTGSNYGYTF.

CDR3 residues: CASSTSGRGADTQYF. In nucleotides, the CDR3 is TGTGCCAGCAGCACTAGCGGGAGAGGAGCAGATACGCAGTATTTT. This chain connects TRBV11-2 to TRBJ2-3, with 11 positions matching TRBD2. V gave up 5 bases and J gave up 4 bases; unmatched junction bases: 5. Germline CDR1 reads SGHAT; CDR2 reads FQNNGV. The CDR3 is made up of 15 amino acids. The whole variable domain, remainder taken from reference TRBV11-2 and TRBJ2-3, is EAGVAQSPRYKIIEKRQSVAFWCNPISGHATLYWYQQILGQGPKLLIQFQNNGVVDDSQLPKDRFSAERLKGVDSTLKIQPAKLEDSAVYLCASSTSGRGADTQYFGPGTRLTVL.

The V gene is TRBV19, the J gene TRBJ2-7; 13 bases are a match to TRBD2. The V gene's germline CDR1 is LNHDA and CDR2 SQIVND (reference sequence). The V and J ends lost 2 bases and 6 bases, in that order; junction bases with no gene match: 1. The CDR3 runs 14 residues. This CDR3 is CASSIRTSGSEQYF. The CDR3 region has the DNA TGTGCCAGTAGTATAAGGACTAGCGGGAGCGAGCAGTACTTC. Together with reference TRBV19 and TRBJ2-7, the CDR3 gives the full variable domain: DGGITQSPKYLFRKEGQNVTLSCEQNLNHDAMYWYRQDPGQGLRLIYYSQIVNDFQKGDIAEGYSVSREKKESFPLTVTSAQKNPTAFYLCASSIRTSGSEQYFGPGTRLTVT.

This chain connects TRBV5-4 to TRBJ2-5; D might be TRBD1 (6 bases). V lost 4 bases to trimming and J lost 0 bases, with 13 bases between them. The length of the CDR3 is 15 residues. Per the germline V gene, CDR1 is SGHNT and CDR2 is YYREEE (reference sequence). The CDR3 loop reads CASSPGQFYQETQYF. Here the CDR3 DNA reads TGTGCCAGCAGCCCGGGACAATTTTACCAAGAGACCCAGTACTTC.

This chain joins TRBV14 and TRBJ2-7; no clear D. The CDR3 runs 13 residues. In germline, CDR1 is SGHDN, CDR2 FVKESK. Trimming shortened V by 4 bases and J by 2 bases, and 9 bases separated the two germline ends. The CDR3 bases are TGTGCCAGCAGCCTTCGACTCGCCTACGAGCAGTACTTC. This gives the protein CASSLRLAYEQYF.

The rearrangement uses TRBV30 and TRBJ1-2; D is ambiguous. The length of the CDR3 is 11 residues. Trimming removed 4 bases from V and 5 bases from J, with 8 bases in between. Germline V gene sequence: CDR1 GTSNPN, CDR2 SVGIG (reference sequence). In DNA, the CDR3 is TGTGCCTGGAAGGCCCTGTATGGCTACACCTTC. Its translation: CAWKALYGYTF.

This chain uses TRBV5-1 with TRBJ1-2, with 8 bases lining up with TRBD1. Germline V lookup: CDR1 SGHRS, CDR2 YFSETQ. V shed 1 base and J 6 bases; nucleotides not matched to a gene: 5. This CDR3 contains 14 residues. CDR3 DNA: TGCGCCAGCAGCTTGTCCAGGGGGCGGGATGGCTACACCTTC. This codes for CASSLSRGRDGYTF. The variable domain in full, with the rest retrieved from reference TRBV5-1 and TRBJ1-2, is KAGVTQTPRYLIKTRGQQVTLSCSPISGHRSVSWYQQTPGQGLQFLFEYFSETQRNKGNFPGRFSGRQFSNSRSEMNVSTLELGDSALYLCASSLSRGRDGYTFGSGTRLTVV.

The CDR3 spells CASSAPSGAYNEQFF. The CDR3 nucleotides are TGTGCCAGCAGTGCCCCTAGCGGAGCCTACAATGAGCAGTTCTTC. The chain uses TRBV6-6 and TRBJ2-1, with TRBD2 matching over 7 bases. J lost 2 bases, V lost 5 bases, and 6 bases had no gene match. The germline V gene encodes CDR1 MNHNY and CDR2 SVGAGI (reference sequence). The CDR3 has 15 residues.

The chain has TRBV5-4 and TRBJ2-1; the match to TRBD2 covers 10 bases. CDR3 size: 16 residues. Germline values: CDR1 SGHNT, CDR2 YYREEE (reference sequence). V gave up 4 bases and J gave up 10 bases; unmatched junction bases: 14. The CDR3 sequence: CASSLKAGGPDWEQFF. CDR3 DNA: TGTGCCAGCAGCCTAAAAGCGGGAGGGCCTGATTGGGAGCAGTTCTTC.

This sequence joins TRBV29-1 and TRBJ2-2, with a possible D match to TRBD2 (6 bases). CDR3 length equals 15 residues. CDR1 and CDR2 from the germline V gene are SQVTM and ANQGSEA. Trimming pared 4 bases from V and 7 bases from J, leaving 19 bases between. As DNA, the CDR3 is TGCAGCGTTGTTGGAGTAAGCGGGTCTATCGGGGAGCTGTTTTTT. Encoded protein: CSVVGVSGSIGELFF.

V is TRBV5-1 and J is TRBJ2-1; 7 positions match TRBD2. There are 16 residues in the CDR3. The germline V gene encodes CDR1 SGHRS and CDR2 YFSETQ. Losses at the gene ends were 4 bases for V and 2 bases for J; bases not matched to a gene: 9. CDR3 DNA sequence: TGCGCCAGCAGCCCTCTCATAGCGGGTACCTACAATGAGCAGTTCTTC. Amino acid sequence: CASSPLIAGTYNEQFF.

This rearrangement joins TRBV9 to TRBJ1-5; maybe TRBD1 (5 bases). Trimming cost V 9 bases and J 1 base, with 14 bases left between them. The CDR3 extends over 14 amino acids. Germline-derived CDR1 and CDR2 are SGDLS and YYNGEE. CDR3 DNA sequence: TGTGCCAACTTTCCGGGGGGAAGCAATCAGCCCCAGCATTTT. Residues: CANFPGGSNQPQHF.

This sequence joins TRBV11-2 and TRBJ2-3; possibly TRBD2 for D (6 bases). Trimming pared 10 bases from V and 7 bases from J, leaving 18 bases between. The CDR3 consists of 13 residues. Per the germline V gene, CDR1 is SGHAT and CDR2 is FQNNGV. The CDR3 DNA reads as TGTGCCACAAGGTCGGGGGTAGGGTATACGCAGTATTTT. This translates into CATRSGVGYTQYF.

The chain employs TRBV5-1 and TRBJ2-7; the D call may be TRBD1 or TRBD2 (5 bases each). This CDR3 region has 15 residues. Germline V lookup: CDR1 SGHRS, CDR2 YFSETQ. The V and J ends lost 3 bases and 4 bases respectively, with 17 bases between them. The CDR3 loop reads CASSSLSGTPYEQYF. CDR3 nucleotides: TGCGCCAGCAGCTCCCTCTCCGGGACCCCTTACGAGCAGTACTTC.

The count of this clone is one. This chain joins TRBV28 and TRBJ2-1, with D perhaps matching TRBD1 or TRBD2 (5 bases each). This CDR3 has 16 residues. The V gene's germline CDR1 is MDHEN and CDR2 SYDVKM. Trimming left V 3 bases short and J 0 bases short, with 12 bases between. This chain's CDR3 is CASSLISGSSYNEQFF. CDR3 nucleotide sequence: TGTGCCAGCAGTTTGATTTCAGGGAGCTCCTACAATGAGCAGTTCTTC.

About this clone: Other DNA sequences in this sample translate to the same CDR3. The chain carries TRBV7-9 and TRBJ1-3; a weak D match, TRBD1 (5 bases). V lost 0 bases and J lost 2, with 5 bases in between. Germline values: CDR1 SEHNR, CDR2 FQNEAQ (reference sequence). CDR3 length: 14 residues. The CDR3 region is CASSLAGAGNTIYF. CDR3 nucleotide sequence: TGTGCCAGCAGCTTAGCAGGGGCTGGAAACACCATATATTTT.

This chain links TRBV2 with TRBJ2-7, with D perhaps TRBD1 or TRBD2 (5 bases each). This CDR3 spans 14 amino acids. CDR1 is SNHLY, CDR2 FYNNEI, per germline. Trimming stripped 6 bases from V and 2 bases from J, with 14 bases between. The CDR3 protein is CASRRTPGTYEQYF. As DNA, the CDR3 is TGTGCCAGCAGGAGGACACCGGGGACCTACGAGCAGTACTTC.

This clone was detected only once. The chain combines TRBV27 with TRBJ1-1, with D possibly matching TRBD1 (5 bases). This CDR3 contains 14 residues. V gave up 4 bases and J gave up 1 base, with 10 bases separating them. Germline V gene lookup returns CDR1 MNHEY and CDR2 SMNVEV (reference sequence). In nucleotides, the CDR3 is TGTGCCAGCAGTTCGGAGACAGCGAACACTGAAGCTTTCTTT. The encoded protein is CASSSETANTEAFF.

This sequence joins TRBV4-1 and TRBJ2-5; the D is unclear. Germline V lookup: CDR1 MGHRA, CDR2 YSYEKL. Trimming shortened V by 0 bases and J by 5 bases, and 10 bases separated the two germline ends. The CDR3 runs 14 residues. The CDR3 here is CASSQDMVGETQYF. DNA of the CDR3: TGCGCCAGCAGCCAAGATATGGTAGGGGAGACCCAGTACTTC.

V and J are TRBV10-1 and TRBJ2-1; the D gene could be TRBD1 or TRBD2 (5 bases each). The CDR3 loop spans 15 amino acids. Germline V lookup: CDR1 WNHNN, CDR2 SYGVQD (reference sequence). The V and J ends lost 6 bases and 3 bases respectively, with 15 bases between them. CDR3 nucleotide sequence: TGCGCCAGCAGCGAGGGGAGCGTCGGCTACAATGAGCAGTTCTTC. This encodes CASSEGSVGYNEQFF.

The rearrangement joins TRBV7-6 to TRBJ2-1, with D possibly called TRBD1 or TRBD2 (5 bases each). V was shortened by 5 bases and J by 0 bases, with 14 bases between the two germline ends. The CDR3 is made up of 16 amino acids. Germline loops: CDR1 SGHVS, CDR2 FNYEAQ. For the CDR3, the DNA is TGTGCCAGCAGCCTCGCAGGGACGAGCTCCTACAATGAGCAGTTCTTC. This gives the protein CASSLAGTSSYNEQFF.

In nucleotides, the CDR3 is TGTGCCAGCAGCTCTATCCGGACAGAAACCCCCGGAGGCTACACCTTC. Translation gives CASSSIRTETPGGYTF. The chain joins TRBV11-2 to TRBJ1-2, with D tentatively TRBD1 (6 bases). Deletions cut 4 bases from V and 8 bases from J, with 23 bases between. Germline assignment: CDR1 SGHAT and CDR2 FQNNGV. There are 16 residues in the CDR3.

In this sample, this clone turned up once. The rearrangement uses TRBV10-2 and TRBJ2-4; D ambiguous. Looked up from germline, CDR1 is WSHSY and CDR2 is SAAADI. The CDR3 is 14 amino acids. V shed 5 bases and J shed 2 bases, with 10 bases lying between them. CDR3 in amino acids: CASSFGLSKNIQYF. The CDR3 region has the DNA TGCGCCAGCAGTTTCGGTTTGTCCAAAAACATTCAGTACTTC.